This T cell receptor (beta chain) was retrieved from a study of blood T cell repertoires in COVID-19. Clones were sequenced by immunoSEQ multiplex PCR, and TCRdb holds only the in-frame ones, with some missing. Of under 300,000 clones listed, less than 90% are singletons. Trimming cost V 2 bases and J 1 base, with 12 bases left between them. The CDR3 has 16 residues. Germline-derived CDR1 and CDR2 are SEHNR and FQNEAQ (reference sequence). This chain uses TRBV7-9 with TRBJ1-3; D is undetermined. This receptor was identified in a woman aged 70-85 years with COVID-19, enrolled during active disease. Material for sequencing was peripheral blood. CDR3 amino acids: CASSLSAGRSGNTIYF. CDR3 sequence (DNA): TGTGCCAGCAGCTTATCGGCAGGCCGATCTGGAAACACCATATATTTT.